These 16 T cell receptor beta chains were sequenced from one sample in a study of neurological immune-mediated disorders. TCRdb re-analysed the 5' RACE reads in MiXCR, keeping a single row per CDR3 protein. This sample yields some 77,000 distinct CDR3 sequences, of which about 9% are seen a single time; 1.7% belongs to the top ten. Sequencing was performed on PBMCs. These receptors all stem from a man aged 50-59 years in good health.

This clonotype was seen repeatedly, ten times or more. The rearrangement joins TRBV18 to TRBJ1-2; D remains unclear. The CDR3 contains 13 residues. Germline-derived CDR1 and CDR2 are KGHSH and LQKENI. V shed 1 base and J shed 8 bases, with 11 bases lying between them. CDR3 sequence reads: CASSPLEGSGYTF. CDR3 nucleotide sequence: TGTGCCAGCTCACCACTGGAAGGGTCCGGCTACACCTTC.

This clonotype has a count of ten or more. This CDR3 is CATSRDFGFNEKLFF. The CDR3 DNA reads as TGTGCCACCAGCAGAGATTTCGGTTTTAATGAAAAACTGTTTTTT. This rearrangement joins TRBV15 to TRBJ1-4; no firm D call. The CDR3 is made up of 15 amino acids. Trimming pared 0 bases from V and 4 bases from J, leaving 9 bases between. Germline assignment: CDR1 LNHNV and CDR2 YYDKDF (reference sequence).

There are many counts of this clonotype. This chain uses TRBV7-2 with TRBJ1-5; no firm D call. V lost 5 bases to trimming and J lost 2 bases, with 7 bases between them. The CDR3 sequence is 13 residues long. CDR1 and CDR2 (germline): SGHTA, FQGNSA. The CDR3 sequence is CASSEWGNQPQHF. As DNA, the CDR3 is TGTGCCAGCAGCGAATGGGGCAATCAGCCCCAGCATTTT.

This clonotype was picked up a small number of times. This chain connects TRBV29-1 to TRBJ1-1, with 7 positions matching TRBD1. The CDR3 has 13 amino acids. After removal of 6 bases from V and 4 bases from J, the junction contained 8 bases not matched to a gene. CDR1 is SQVTM and CDR2 is ANQGSEA in the germline V gene. CDR3 nucleotide sequence: TGCAGCGTCGACAGGGTGAAGGGCACTGAAGCTTTCTTT. Translating it yields CSVDRVKGTEAFF.

J is TRBJ2-7 and V is TRBV6-2 or TRBV6-3, with D possibly being TRBD2 (6 bases). This CDR3 contains 14 residues. Trimming took 2 bases from V and 9 from J, leaving 17 bases between them. The germline V gene has CDR1 MNHEY and CDR2 SVGEGT. This chain's CDR3 is CASSYGGGPNVQYF. For the CDR3, the DNA is TGTGCCAGCAGTTACGGGGGAGGACCAAACGTGCAGTACTTC.

The CDR3 region has the DNA TGTGCCAGCAGCTTACAGGCAACTTCTGGAAACACCATATATTTT. Amino acid sequence: CASSLQATSGNTIYF. The gene calls are TRBV7-2 and TRBJ1-3, with D unresolved. CDR1 is SGHTA and CDR2 is FQGNSA in the germline V gene. Trimming took off 2 bases at V and 1 base at J, with 9 bases between the two ends. The CDR3 is 15 residues long.

The sample holds many counts of this clonotype. The V gene is TRBV20-1, the J gene TRBJ1-6; 7 nucleotides match TRBD1. CDR1 is DFQATT and CDR2 is SNEGSKA in the germline V gene (reference sequence). The length of the CDR3 is 13 residues. V gave up 4 bases and J gave up 7 bases; unmatched junction bases: 4. CDR3 coding DNA: TGCAGTGCTAACCGGGACAGAAATTCACCCCTCCACTTT. It codes for CSANRDRNSPLHF.

This clonotype was counted ten times or more. DNA of the CDR3: TGCAGCGCTGAGGGGGTCAATGAGCAGTTCTTC. Its protein is CSAEGVNEQFF. The chain uses TRBV29-1 and TRBJ2-1, with a weak D call TRBD1 (6 bases). The V end lost 7 bases, the J end lost 6 bases, and 10 bases lay between the germline ends. The CDR3 consists of 11 residues. Germline V gives CDR1 SQVTM, CDR2 ANQGSEA.

There are many counts of this clonotype. V is TRBV5-1 and J is TRBJ2-3; 10 nucleotides agree with TRBD2. This CDR3 region has 14 residues. The germline V gene has CDR1 SGHRS and CDR2 YFSETQ. V dropped 5 bases and J dropped 4; count of bases not matched to a gene: 4. In DNA form, the CDR3 reads TGCGCCAGCAGTTACGGGACTAGCGCAGATACGCAGTATTTT. It specifies CASSYGTSADTQYF.

This clonotype was seen many times. The chain employs TRBV29-1 and TRBJ2-3; possible D gene TRBD2, 5 bases. The CDR3 contains 12 residues. Per the germline V gene, CDR1 is SQVTM and CDR2 is ANQGSEA. Trimming took off 4 bases at V and 3 bases at J, with 8 bases between the two ends. The CDR3 loop reads CSVASGTDTQYF. The DNA of the CDR3 is TGCAGCGTTGCCTCGGGGACAGATACGCAGTATTTT.

This clonotype was seen ten or more times. CDR3 loop: CASSTRDLDTQYF. For the CDR3, the DNA is TGTGCCAGCAGCACCCGGGACCTAGATACGCAGTATTTT. The chain is built from TRBV2 and TRBJ2-3, with D perhaps being TRBD1 or TRBD2 (5 bases each). The germline V gene has CDR1 SNHLY and CDR2 FYNNEI. The CDR3 has 13 residues. V lost 6 bases and J lost 5, with 12 bases in between.

Ten or more counts support this clonotype. The J gene is TRBJ2-1, the V gene TRBV5-1, with 12 bases identical to TRBD1. V was pared by 0 bases and J by 7 bases, with 5 bases of the junction left unmatched. This CDR3 is 16 amino acids long. Germline V lookup: CDR1 SGHRS, CDR2 YFSETQ. The chain's CDR3 is CASSLEGTGGWNEQFF. CDR3 nucleotides: TGCGCCAGCAGCTTGGAAGGGACAGGGGGCTGGAATGAGCAGTTCTTC.

This clonotype was observed many times. V usage is TRBV5-6 and J usage is TRBJ2-1; 8 nucleotides line up with TRBD2. The trim removed 4 bases at V and 6 bases at J, leaving 12 bases unmatched. The CDR3 is 16 residues long. Germline CDR1 and CDR2: SGHDT and YYEEEE. For the CDR3, the DNA is TGTGCCAGCAGCCCACCGGGAGGGGGACTCTCCAATGAGCAGTTCTTC. It codes for CASSPPGGGLSNEQFF.

This clonotype was recorded at least ten times. The chain combines TRBV5-1 with TRBJ2-7; the D call may be TRBD1 or TRBD2 (5 bases each). V was clipped by 4 bases and J by 4 bases, with 18 bases between them. Germline CDR1 and CDR2: SGHRS and YFSETQ. This CDR3 contains 15 residues. CDR3 region: CASSQVGTDQYEQYF. The DNA for the CDR3 is TGCGCCAGCAGCCAGGTCGGGACGGATCAATACGAGCAGTACTTC. Based on the CDR3 plus reference TRBV5-1 and TRBJ2-7, the full variable domain is KAGVTQTPRYLIKTRGQQVTLSCSPISGHRSVSWYQQTPGQGLQFLFEYFSETQRNKGNFPGRFSGRQFSNSRSEMNVSTLELGDSALYLCASSQVGTDQYEQYFGPGTRLTVT.

This clonotype was seen a handful of times. A clone one base away is much larger, so this may be a read error. This rearrangement joins TRBV5-1 to TRBJ2-2, with TRBD2 identical over 7 bases. CDR3 size: 14 residues. The V gene's germline CDR1 is SGHRS and CDR2 YFSETQ. The CDR3 region is CASSPEGWSGDLFF. The DNA of the CDR3 is TGCGCCAGCAGCCCGGAGGGGTGGAGCGGGGACCTGTTTTTT. The variable domain in full, completed from reference TRBV5-1 and TRBJ2-2, reads KAGVTQTPRYLIKTRGQQVTLSCSPISGHRSVSWYQQTPGQGLQFLFEYFSETQRNKGNFPGRFSGRQFSNSRSEMNVSTLELGDSALYLCASSPEGWSGDLFFGEGSRLTVL.

This clonotype appeared many times. The CDR3 DNA reads as TGTGCCAGCAGGGACACAGGGTATCGGCTCGAATCTTTCTTT. Its translation is CASRDTGYRLESFF. The V and J genes are TRBV6-2 or TRBV6-3 and TRBJ1-1; a possible D gene is TRBD1 (6 bases). CDR1 is MNHEY and CDR2 is SVGEGT in the germline V gene. CDR3 length: 14 residues. Trimming took 6 bases from V and 12 from J, leaving 23 bases between them.